The 24 T cell receptor beta chains presented below share a single source sample, sequenced in a study of cytomegalovirus exposure and HLA in healthy donors. The PCR made use of 60 Vbeta and 13 Jbeta primers. The assay was immunoSEQ multiplex PCR, and TCRdb's table has in-frame clones only and misses some. The repertoire holds under 150,000 clones, with 65% to 90% as singletons. Sequencing was performed on PBMCs. These receptors were collected from a girl aged 2 to 9 in good health and CMV-seronegative.

This chain joins TRBV18 and TRBJ2-7; TRBD1 is a possible D gene (6 bases). Deletions cut 2 bases from V and 2 bases from J, with 10 bases between. This CDR3 is built from 14 residues. The germline V gene has CDR1 KGHSH and CDR2 LQKENI. The CDR3 DNA reads as TGTGCCAGCTCACCATCGGACAGCCCCTACGAGCAGTACTTC. The encoded protein is CASSPSDSPYEQYF. The variable domain in full, with the rest retrieved from reference TRBV18 and TRBJ2-7, is NAGVMQNPRHLVRRRGQEARLRCSPMKGHSHVYWYRQLPEEGLKFMVYLQKENIIDESGMPKERFSAEFPKEGPSILRIQQVVRGDSAAYFCASSPSDSPYEQYFGPGTRLTVT.

The rearrangement joins TRBV30 to TRBJ1-6; D call uncertain. With 3 bases removed from V and 9 bases from J, the gap between germline ends came to 15 bases. Germline assignment: CDR1 GTSNPN and CDR2 SVGIG (reference sequence). There are 14 residues in the CDR3. In nucleotides, the CDR3 is TGTGCCTGGAGACTGCTATATGAGATTTCACCCCTCCACTTT. As protein: CAWRLLYEISPLHF.

The chain has TRBV7-8 and TRBJ1-5, with TRBD1 matching over 9 bases. V lost 5 bases, J lost 6 bases, and 8 bases stayed unmatched. Germline CDR1 and CDR2: SGHVS and FQNEAQ. The CDR3 consists of 15 residues. This CDR3 is CASSKGTGSGQPQHF. The CDR3 DNA reads TGTGCCAGCAGCAAAGGGACAGGGTCCGGTCAGCCCCAGCATTTT.

The V gene is TRBV7-3, the J gene TRBJ2-3; possible D gene TRBD2, 7 bases. Trimming cost V 5 bases and J 2 bases, with 26 bases left between them. Per the germline V gene, CDR1 is SGHTA and CDR2 is FQGTGA. This CDR3 region has 19 residues. DNA of the CDR3: TGTGCCAGCAGCCCCCGGGGAGGGGGTACCGGGTCGAACACAGATACGCAGTATTTT. This codes for CASSPRGGGTGSNTDTQYF. The full variable domain, completed using reference TRBV7-3 and TRBJ2-3, is GAGVSQTPSNKVTEKGKYVELRCDPISGHTALYWYRQSLGQGPEFLIYFQGTGAADDSGLPNDRFFAVRPEGSVSTLKIQRTERGDSAVYLCASSPRGGGTGSNTDTQYFGPGTRLTVL.

This clone was detected once. The V and J genes are TRBV19 and TRBJ2-2, with TRBD2 identical over 8 bases. Losses at the gene ends were 5 bases for V and 1 base for J; bases not matched to a gene: 3. The CDR3 runs 15 residues. Germline CDR1 reads LNHDA; CDR2 reads SQIVND (reference sequence). In nucleotides, the CDR3 is TGTGCCAGTAGTGTGCTAGCGGGGAACACCGGGGAGCTGTTTTTT. Its protein product is CASSVLAGNTGELFF.

The CDR3 DNA reads TGTGCCAGCAGTTTTGGGACTTCTAACTATGGCTACACCTTC. It is translated as CASSFGTSNYGYTF. The genes are TRBV28 and TRBJ1-2, with D tentatively TRBD1 (5 bases). CDR1 MDHEN and CDR2 SYDVKM come from the germline V gene. The CDR3 is 14 amino acids. V lost 3 bases to trimming and J lost 0 bases, with 8 bases between them.

Notes on this clone: The identical CDR3 is also encoded by other nucleotide sequences in the sample. The chain is built from TRBV2 and TRBJ1-2; D is unclear. This CDR3 has 13 amino acids. The germline CDR1 and CDR2 sequences are SNHLY and FYNNEI. The V end was cut by 1 base, the J end by 6 bases, with 9 bases between. DNA for the CDR3: TGTGCCAGCAGTGAAGGGCCCGGGGATGGCTACACCTTC. This sequence encodes CASSEGPGDGYTF.

The rearrangement links TRBV11-2 to TRBJ1-5; the D gene is possibly TRBD1 (5 bases). V lost 5 bases and J 3 bases, leaving 11 bases between the germline ends. The CDR3 covers 14 residues. Germline CDR1 and CDR2: SGHAT and FQNNGV. The CDR3, as DNA: TGTGCCAGCAGCCCCGACAGTTTCAATCAGCCCCAGCATTTT. Its translation is CASSPDSFNQPQHF.

This chain links TRBV27 with TRBJ1-2; 8 bases agree with TRBD1. Trimming removed 4 bases from V and 2 bases from J; junction bases left unmatched: 6. The germline V gene has CDR1 MNHEY and CDR2 SMNVEV (reference sequence). The CDR3 runs to 15 residues. The CDR3 DNA is TGTGCCAGCAGTTCCCAGCGACAGGGGAACTATGGCTACACCTTC. As protein: CASSSQRQGNYGYTF.

The J gene is TRBJ2-5, the V gene TRBV15, with D uncertain. Germline lookup yields CDR1 LNHNV and CDR2 YYDKDF (reference sequence). CDR3 size: 14 residues. The V and J ends lost 3 bases and 4 bases respectively, with 12 bases between them. The CDR3 bases are TGTGCCACCAGCAGTGGCGACTCTGGAGAGACCCAGTACTTC. Its protein is CATSSGDSGETQYF. Combining the CDR3 with reference TRBV15 and TRBJ2-5 gives the whole variable domain DAMVIQNPRYQVTQFGKPVTLSCSQTLNHNVMYWYQQKSSQAPKLLFHYYDKDFNNEADTPDNFQSRRPNTSFCFLDIRSPGLGDTAMYLCATSSGDSGETQYFGPGTRLLVL.

The rearrangement uses TRBV7-2 and TRBJ2-7; D perhaps matches TRBD2 (6 bases). The CDR3 runs to 14 residues. Germline V gives CDR1 SGHTA, CDR2 FQGNSA. V was shortened by 2 bases and J by 1 base, with 9 bases between the two germline ends. CDR3 nucleotides: TGTGCCAGCAGCTTAACGGGGGAGTCCTACGAGCAGTACTTC. It encodes CASSLTGESYEQYF.

The genes are TRBV19 and TRBJ2-3, with 15 bases matching TRBD2. Per the germline V gene, CDR1 is LNHDA and CDR2 is SQIVND (reference sequence). The V and J ends lost 6 bases and 2 bases, in that order; junction bases with no gene match: 12. The CDR3 sequence is 19 residues long. The CDR3 DNA sequence: TGTGCCAGTAGGGGGACGGGACTAGCGGGGGGATTAAACACAGATACGCAGTATTTT. Amino acid sequence: CASRGTGLAGGLNTDTQYF. Looking up the rest from reference TRBV19 and TRBJ2-3 gives the full variable domain: DGGITQSPKYLFRKEGQNVTLSCEQNLNHDAMYWYRQDPGQGLRLIYYSQIVNDFQKGDIAEGYSVSREKKESFPLTVTSAQKNPTAFYLCASRGTGLAGGLNTDTQYFGPGTRLTVL.

This sequence joins TRBV2 and TRBJ2-1, with TRBD1 matching over 10 bases. Per the germline V gene, CDR1 is SNHLY and CDR2 is FYNNEI. The trim removed 7 bases at V and 6 bases at J, leaving 3 bases unmatched. There are 13 residues in the CDR3. CDR3 nucleotide sequence: TGTGCCAGCACGGACAGGGGGTCCAATGAGCAGTTCTTC. The encoded protein is CASTDRGSNEQFF.

V usage is TRBV19 and J usage is TRBJ1-2, with TRBD1 matching 9 bases. Germline lookup yields CDR1 LNHDA and CDR2 SQIVND (reference sequence). J gave up 3 bases and V 3 bases, and 5 bases lay outside the gene matches. The CDR3 sequence is 15 residues long. Here the CDR3 DNA reads TGTGCCAGTAGTATCTACTGGACAGGGGACTATGGCTACACCTTC. Amino acids: CASSIYWTGDYGYTF.

CDR3 bases: TGCAGCGCGGGACAGGGAAACACTGAAGCTTTCTTT. Encoded protein: CSAGQGNTEAFF. The chain couples TRBV29-1 to TRBJ1-1; 9 bases align to TRBD1. This CDR3 region has 12 residues. CDR1 and CDR2 (germline): SQVTM, ANQGSEA. V lost 7 bases and J lost 2; bases outside the gene matches: 2.

The V and J genes are TRBV6-1 and TRBJ1-5; tentative D call: TRBD1 (6 bases). The CDR3 contains 14 residues. Germline loops: CDR1 MNHNS, CDR2 SASEGT. V was clipped by 4 bases and J by 7 bases, with 14 bases between them. The CDR3 DNA sequence: TGTGCCAGCAGTGGAGAACAGGGCAGCCAGCCCCAGCATTTT. It translates to CASSGEQGSQPQHF.

The chain has TRBV19 and TRBJ2-1; no definite D call. Germline-derived CDR1 and CDR2 are LNHDA and SQIVND (reference sequence). The CDR3 totals 16 residues. Trimming stripped 1 base from V and 1 base from J, with 11 bases between. The CDR3 reads CASSIGALLSYNEQFF. The CDR3 nucleotides are TGTGCCAGTAGTATAGGGGCATTACTGTCCTACAATGAGCAGTTCTTC.

V and J are TRBV13 and TRBJ1-3, with D possibly TRBD1 on 6 matching bases. Between the trimmed V and J ends, which lost 1 base and 2 bases, there was a span of 12 bases. This CDR3 has 16 residues. Germline-derived CDR1 and CDR2 are PRHDT and FYEKMQ (reference sequence). CDR3 sequence: CASSLVGQGTGNTIYF. In nucleotides, the CDR3 is TGTGCCAGCAGCTTAGTGGGGCAGGGGACTGGAAACACCATATATTTT. Looking up the rest from reference TRBV13 and TRBJ1-3 gives the full variable domain: AAGVIQSPRHLIKEKRETATLKCYPIPRHDTVYWYQQGPGQDPQFLISFYEKMQSDKGSIPDRFSAQQFSDYHSELNMSSLELGDSALYFCASSLVGQGTGNTIYFGEGSWLTVV.

The rearrangement uses TRBV30 and TRBJ2-1; TRBD2 matches at 13 bases. V shed 8 bases and J 10 bases; nucleotides not matched to a gene: 14. Germline V gene sequence: CDR1 GTSNPN, CDR2 SVGIG (reference sequence). The CDR3 consists of 15 residues. The CDR3 protein is CAHPKTSGGAGEQFF. The CDR3 nucleotides read TGTGCCCACCCAAAAACTAGCGGGGGGGCCGGGGAGCAGTTCTTC.

This sequence joins TRBV7-9 and TRBJ2-3; D is uncertain. Germline V gene data show CDR1 as SEHNR and CDR2 as FQNEAQ (reference sequence). V was trimmed by 0 bases and J by 3 bases, leaving 7 bases between them. The CDR3 totals 14 residues. The CDR3 here is CASSLARSTDTQYF. CDR3 DNA: TGTGCCAGCAGCTTAGCTAGAAGTACAGATACGCAGTATTTT.

This clone has a handful of counts. The chain couples TRBV5-8 to TRBJ2-6; D gene ambiguous. Germline-derived CDR1 and CDR2 are SGHTS and YDEGEE. The CDR3 length is 17 residues. With 5 bases removed from V and 0 bases from J, the gap between germline ends came to 15 bases. This CDR3 reads CASRQHRRSSGANVLTF. In DNA, the CDR3 is TGTGCCAGCAGGCAGCACCGACGGAGCTCTGGGGCCAACGTCCTGACTTTC.

The chain recombines TRBV5-5 with TRBJ1-1, with 10 bases identical to TRBD1. CDR1 and CDR2 (germline): SGHKS, YYEKEE (reference sequence). CDR3 length equals 16 residues. J lost 1 base, V lost 1 base, and 4 bases had no gene match. This CDR3 is CASSLRQGAANTEAFF. The CDR3 coding sequence is TGTGCCAGCAGCTTGAGACAGGGGGCCGCGAACACTGAAGCTTTCTTT. The full variable domain, in which reference TRBV5-5 and TRBJ1-1 provide the parts outside the CDR3, is DAGVTQSPTHLIKTRGQQVTLRCSPISGHKSVSWYQQVLGQGPQFIFQYYEKEERGRGNFPDRFSARQFPNYSSELNVNALLLGDSALYLCASSLRQGAANTEAFFGQGTRLTVV.

V and J are TRBV15 and TRBJ2-5; D call uncertain. The germline V gene has CDR1 LNHNV and CDR2 YYDKDF (reference sequence). V gave up 0 bases and J gave up 1 base, with 9 bases separating them. This CDR3 has 15 residues. The CDR3 sequence: CATSREGGLQETQYF. CDR3 nucleotides: TGTGCCACCAGCAGAGAAGGCGGCCTCCAAGAGACCCAGTACTTC.

The genes are TRBV20-1 and TRBJ1-2; tentatively, D is TRBD1 (5 bases). This CDR3 is built from 11 residues. Trimming pared 0 bases from V and 8 bases from J, leaving 7 bases between. From germline, CDR1 is DFQATT and CDR2 SNEGSKA (reference sequence). As DNA, the CDR3 is TGCAGTGCTAGAGATCAGGGCGGCTACACCTTC. Amino acid sequence: CSARDQGGYTF.